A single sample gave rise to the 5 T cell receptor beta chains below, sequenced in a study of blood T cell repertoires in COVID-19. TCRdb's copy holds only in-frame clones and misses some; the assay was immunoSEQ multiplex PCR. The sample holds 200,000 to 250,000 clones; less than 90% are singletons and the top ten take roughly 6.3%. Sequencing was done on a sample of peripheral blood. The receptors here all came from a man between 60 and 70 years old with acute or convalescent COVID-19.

CDR3 DNA sequence: TGCGCCAGCAGCTACCTATCTCCGGGACAGGGTAGCTCTGGGGCCAACGTCCTGACTTTC. It encodes CASSYLSPGQGSSGANVLTF. The chain employs TRBV5-1 and TRBJ2-6; TRBD1 matches at 9 bases. V shed 3 bases, J shed 0 bases, and the junction held 13 bases outside the gene matches. CDR3 length equals 20 residues. Germline CDR1 reads SGHRS; CDR2 reads YFSETQ. Filled out from reference TRBV5-1 and TRBJ2-6, the complete variable domain reads KAGVTQTPRYLIKTRGQQVTLSCSPISGHRSVSWYQQTPGQGLQFLFEYFSETQRNKGNFPGRFSGRQFSNSRSEMNVSTLELGDSALYLCASSYLSPGQGSSGANVLTFGAGSRLTVL.

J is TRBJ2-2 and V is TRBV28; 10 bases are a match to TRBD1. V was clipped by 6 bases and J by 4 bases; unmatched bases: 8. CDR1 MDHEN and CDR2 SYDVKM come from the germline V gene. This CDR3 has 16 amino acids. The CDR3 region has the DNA TGTGCCAGCAGCCCTTCCGGGACAGGGGTCACCGGGGAGCTGTTTTTT. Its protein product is CASSPSGTGVTGELFF.

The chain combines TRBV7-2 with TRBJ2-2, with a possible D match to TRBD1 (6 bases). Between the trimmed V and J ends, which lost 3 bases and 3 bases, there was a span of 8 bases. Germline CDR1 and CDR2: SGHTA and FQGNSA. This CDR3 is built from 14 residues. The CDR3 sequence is CASSFTGYTGELFF. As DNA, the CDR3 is TGTGCCAGCAGCTTCACAGGGTACACCGGGGAGCTGTTTTTT. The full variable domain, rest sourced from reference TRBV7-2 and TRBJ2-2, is GAGVSQSPSNKVTEKGKDVELRCDPISGHTALYWYRQSLGQGLEFLIYFQGNSAPDKSGLPSDRFSAERTGGSVSTLTIQRTQQEDSAVYLCASSFTGYTGELFFGEGSRLTVL.

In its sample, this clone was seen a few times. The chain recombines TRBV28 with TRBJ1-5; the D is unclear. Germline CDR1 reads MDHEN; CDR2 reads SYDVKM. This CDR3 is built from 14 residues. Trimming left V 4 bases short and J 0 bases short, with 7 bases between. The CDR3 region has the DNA TGTGCCAGCAGTTCCCTCTATAGCAATCAGCCCCAGCATTTT. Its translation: CASSSLYSNQPQHF.

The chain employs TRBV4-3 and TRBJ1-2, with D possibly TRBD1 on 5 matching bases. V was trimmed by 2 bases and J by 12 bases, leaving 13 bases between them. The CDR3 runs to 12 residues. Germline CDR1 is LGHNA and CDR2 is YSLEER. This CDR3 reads CASSQPRGVHTF. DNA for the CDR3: TGCGCCAGCAGCCAACCTCGGGGGGTCCACACCTTC.